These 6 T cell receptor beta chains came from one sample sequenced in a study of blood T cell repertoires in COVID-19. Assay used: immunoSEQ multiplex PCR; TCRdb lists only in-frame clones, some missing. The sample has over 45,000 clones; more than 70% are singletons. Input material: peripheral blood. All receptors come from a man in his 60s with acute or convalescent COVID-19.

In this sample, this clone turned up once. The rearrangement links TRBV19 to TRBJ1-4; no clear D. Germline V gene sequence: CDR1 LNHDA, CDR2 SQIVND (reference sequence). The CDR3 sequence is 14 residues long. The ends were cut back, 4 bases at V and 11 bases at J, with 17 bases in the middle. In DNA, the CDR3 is TGTGCCAGTAGTACTCCTGGGGTCGACTACAAACTGTTTTTT. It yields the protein CASSTPGVDYKLFF. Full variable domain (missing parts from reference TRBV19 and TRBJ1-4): DGGITQSPKYLFRKEGQNVTLSCEQNLNHDAMYWYRQDPGQGLRLIYYSQIVNDFQKGDIAEGYSVSREKKESFPLTVTSAQKNPTAFYLCASSTPGVDYKLFFGSGTQLSVL.

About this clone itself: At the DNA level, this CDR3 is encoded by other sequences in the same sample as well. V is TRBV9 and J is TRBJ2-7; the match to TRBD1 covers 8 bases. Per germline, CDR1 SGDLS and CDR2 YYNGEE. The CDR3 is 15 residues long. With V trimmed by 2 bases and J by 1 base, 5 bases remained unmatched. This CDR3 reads CASSVGTGISYEQYF. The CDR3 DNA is TGTGCCAGCAGCGTCGGGACAGGTATTTCCTACGAGCAGTACTTC.

CDR3 amino acids: CASSASTSGGTDEQFF. The CDR3, as DNA: TGTGCCAGCAGCGCCTCGACTAGCGGGGGCACAGATGAGCAGTTCTTC. The chain combines TRBV9 with TRBJ2-1; 12 bases map to TRBD2. This CDR3 region has 16 residues. The J segment lost 8 bases and the V segment lost 3 bases, leaving 9 bases of the junction unmatched. Germline assignment: CDR1 SGDLS and CDR2 YYNGEE.

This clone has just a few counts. In DNA form, the CDR3 reads TGTGCCAGCGGGACTACTTGGAATTCACCCCTCCACTTT. Protein sequence: CASGTTWNSPLHF. The chain uses TRBV6-5 and TRBJ1-6, with a tentative D call TRBD1 (5 bases). Trimming shortened V by 8 bases and J by 7 bases, and 12 bases separated the two germline ends. Per the germline V gene, CDR1 is MNHEY and CDR2 is SVGAGI. The CDR3 loop spans 13 amino acids.

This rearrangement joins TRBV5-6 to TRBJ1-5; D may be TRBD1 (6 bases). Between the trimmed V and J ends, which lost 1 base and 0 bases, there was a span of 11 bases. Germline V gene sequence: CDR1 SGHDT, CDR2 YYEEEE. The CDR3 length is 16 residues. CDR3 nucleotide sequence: TGTGCCAGCAGCTTGTGGCAGGGGCGTAGCAATCAGCCCCAGCATTTT. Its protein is CASSLWQGRSNQPQHF.

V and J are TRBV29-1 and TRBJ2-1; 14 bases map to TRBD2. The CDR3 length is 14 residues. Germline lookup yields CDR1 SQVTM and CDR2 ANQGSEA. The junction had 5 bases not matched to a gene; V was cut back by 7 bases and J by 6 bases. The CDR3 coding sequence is TGCAGCGCCCGGACTAGCGGGGGGTCCAATGAGCAGTTCTTC. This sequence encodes CSARTSGGSNEQFF.